This is a list of T cell receptor beta chains from one sample in a study of blood T cell repertoires in COVID-19. Measured with immunoSEQ multiplex PCR; TCRdb has only the in-frame clones, and not every one. The sample has 400,000 to 450,000 clones; 85% to 90% are singletons. The sequenced sample consisted of PBMCs or T cells enriched from blood (not recorded which). Receptors originate from a man in his thirties or forties who had recovered from COVID-19. Each CDR3 is given with its conserved first and last residue. The D gene is left open where the match is weak. Clone size, where shown, is once, few, many, or a class for clones that have expanded.

V gene	D gene	clone size	J gene	CDR3 protein	CDR3 DNA
TRBV4-2	.	.	TRBJ2-2	CASSQGWRPGELFF	TGTGCCAGCAGCCAAGGTTGGCGGCCCGGGGAGCTGTTTTTT
TRBV12-3/TRBV12-4	TRBD1	.	TRBJ1-1	CASSGQGKTEAFF	TGTGCCAGCAGTGGACAGGGGAAAACTGAAGCTTTCTTT
TRBV27	.	.	TRBJ2-3	CATKTSRGTDTQYF	TGTGCCACCAAGACTAGTCGGGGCACAGATACGCAGTATTTT
TRBV15	TRBD1	.	TRBJ1-6	CATSWGTGYNSPLHF	TGTGCCACTAGTTGGGGGACAGGGTACAATTCACCCCTCCACTTT
TRBV5-1	TRBD2	.	TRBJ2-3	CASSLGLAGLDTQYF	TGCGCCAGCAGCTTAGGACTAGCGGGTTTAGATACGCAGTATTTT
TRBV3-1/TRBV3-2	.	few	TRBJ2-7	CASSQAAGQPFYEQYF	TGTGCCAGCAGCCAAGCAGCGGGACAACCGTTCTACGAGCAGTACTTC
TRBV4-1	.	.	TRBJ2-3	CASSQDGPRPTDTQYF	TGCGCCAGCAGCCAAGATGGCCCTAGGCCCACAGATACGCAGTATTTT
TRBV3-1/TRBV3-2	.	.	TRBJ2-5	CASSQDLETAPRETQYF	TGTGCCAGCAGCCAAGATCTTGAGACAGCGCCACGGGAGACCCAGTACTTC
TRBV4-2	.	.	TRBJ1-2	CASSQVKEVDYGYTF	TGTGCCAGCAGCCAAGTGAAGGAGGTGGACTATGGCTACACCTTC
TRBV6-5	.	.	TRBJ1-1	CASTTTLDTEAFF	TGTGCCAGCACGACAACCCTGGACACTGAAGCTTTCTTT
TRBV3-1/TRBV3-2	.	many	TRBJ2-1	CASSQDPHHEQFF	TGTGCCAGCAGCCAAGATCCACACCATGAGCAGTTCTTC